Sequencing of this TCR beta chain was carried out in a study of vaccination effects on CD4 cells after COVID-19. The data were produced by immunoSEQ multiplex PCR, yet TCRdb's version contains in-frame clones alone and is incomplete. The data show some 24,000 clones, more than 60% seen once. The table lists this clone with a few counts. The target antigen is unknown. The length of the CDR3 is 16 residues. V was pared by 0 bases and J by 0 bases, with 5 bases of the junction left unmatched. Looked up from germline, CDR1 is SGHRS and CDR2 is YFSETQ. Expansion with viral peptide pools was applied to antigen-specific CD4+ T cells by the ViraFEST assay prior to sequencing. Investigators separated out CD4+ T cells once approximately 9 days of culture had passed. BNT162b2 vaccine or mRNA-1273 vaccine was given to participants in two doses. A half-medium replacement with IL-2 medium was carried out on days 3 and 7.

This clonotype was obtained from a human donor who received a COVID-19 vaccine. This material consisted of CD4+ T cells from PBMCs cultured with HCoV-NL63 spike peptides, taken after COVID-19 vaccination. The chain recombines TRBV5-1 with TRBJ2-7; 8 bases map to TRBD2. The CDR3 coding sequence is TGCGCCAGCAGCTTGGGGGCGGGAGGAAACTCCTACGAGCAGTACTTC. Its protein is CASSLGAGGNSYEQYF.